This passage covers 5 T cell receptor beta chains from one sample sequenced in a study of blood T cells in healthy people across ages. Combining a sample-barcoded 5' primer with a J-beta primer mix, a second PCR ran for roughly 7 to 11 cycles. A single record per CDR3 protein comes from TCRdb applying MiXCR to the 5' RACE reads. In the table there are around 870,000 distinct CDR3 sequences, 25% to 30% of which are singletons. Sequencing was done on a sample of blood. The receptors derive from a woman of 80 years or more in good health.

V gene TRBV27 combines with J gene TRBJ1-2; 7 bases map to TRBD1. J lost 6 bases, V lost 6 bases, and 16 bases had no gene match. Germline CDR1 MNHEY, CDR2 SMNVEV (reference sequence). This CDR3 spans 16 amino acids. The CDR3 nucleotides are TGTGCCAGCAGCCCCATTCCTGAGACAGGGAGGGATGGCTACACCTTC. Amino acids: CASSPIPETGRDGYTF.

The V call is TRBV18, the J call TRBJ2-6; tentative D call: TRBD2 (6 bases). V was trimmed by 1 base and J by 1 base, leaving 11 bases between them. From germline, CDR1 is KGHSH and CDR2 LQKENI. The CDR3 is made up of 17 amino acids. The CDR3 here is CASSPQSRGSGANVLTF. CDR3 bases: TGTGCCAGCTCACCACAGAGTCGGGGGTCTGGGGCCAACGTCCTGACTTTC.

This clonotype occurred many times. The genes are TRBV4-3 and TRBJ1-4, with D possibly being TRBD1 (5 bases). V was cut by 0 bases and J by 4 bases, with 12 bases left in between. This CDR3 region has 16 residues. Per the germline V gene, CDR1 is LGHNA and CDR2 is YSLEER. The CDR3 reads CASSQDAQALNEKLFF. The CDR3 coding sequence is TGCGCCAGCAGCCAAGATGCACAGGCGCTTAATGAAAAACTGTTTTTT.

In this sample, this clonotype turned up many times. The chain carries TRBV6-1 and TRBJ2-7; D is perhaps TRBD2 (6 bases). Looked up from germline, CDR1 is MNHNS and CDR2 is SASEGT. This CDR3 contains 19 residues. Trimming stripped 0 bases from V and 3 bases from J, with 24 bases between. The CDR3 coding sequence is TGTGCCAGCAGTGAAGCGAGGTGGGATAGCGGACCTAGGCGCTACGAGCAGTACTTC. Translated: CASSEARWDSGPRRYEQYF.

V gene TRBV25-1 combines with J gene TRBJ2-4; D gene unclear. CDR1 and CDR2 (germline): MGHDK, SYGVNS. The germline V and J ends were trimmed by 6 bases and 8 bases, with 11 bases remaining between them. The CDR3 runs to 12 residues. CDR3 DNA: TGTGCCAGCAGCGGCCCGACGGACATTCAGTACTTC. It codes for CASSGPTDIQYF.